A single T cell receptor beta chain is shown here with its context. This entry belongs to a study of shared T cell receptors in the human thymus. In germline, CDR1 is SGHDN, CDR2 FVKESK. CDR3 length: 15 amino acids. J lost 6 bases, V lost 2 bases, and 9 bases had no gene match. Only in-frame clones appear in the TCRdb table, and some are missing; sequencing was by immunoSEQ multiplex PCR. The sample carries some 640,000 clones, 80% to 90% recorded once. The same data also went into a second study, on human thymus T cells. That report notes: Infants, healthy and Finnish, who were having corrective surgery for congenital heart defects served as donors. The study used thymus tissue resected during corrective heart surgery. Both thymic and peripheral blood repertoires showed apparently biased V and J usage. Highly overlapping thymic repertoires among unrelated individuals were reported in related research.

The TCR sequence derives from a boy younger than two with a congenital heart defect. The sample consisted of thymocytes. The chain employs TRBV14 and TRBJ1-2, with 7 nucleotides matching TRBD1. Here the CDR3 reads CASSQRKRGQDGYTF. DNA for the CDR3: TGTGCCAGCAGCCAAAGAAAGAGGGGGCAGGATGGCTACACCTTC.